The T cell receptor beta chain described here comes from a study of lymphopenia after photon versus proton radiotherapy. Points from the study as a whole: Oligoclonal CD8+ Temra expansion after nadir drove photon patients' diversity drop. Photon-treated patients lost naive T cells and TCR diversity; proton-treated stayed stable. Only patients who died were analyzed for survival; proton advantage is unproven. In patients who died, overall survival fell as post-nadir TCR diversity dropped more.

Regarding this clone: Its antigen is unidentified.

The germline V and J ends were trimmed by 4 bases and 7 bases, with 17 bases remaining between them. Germline lookup yields CDR1 SGHNT and CDR2 YENEEA. CDR3 length equals 14 residues. Assay used: immunoSEQ multiplex PCR; TCRdb lists only in-frame clones, some missing. The sample holds some 25,000 clones, roughly 90% seen once. The chain is built from TRBV11-3 and TRBJ2-7; possibly TRBD1 for D (6 bases). The receptor was derived from a woman aged 50 to 65 with cholangiocarcinoma. The source material was peripheral blood, sampled from a patient treated with photon-based radiotherapy. The CDR3 bases are TGTGCCAGCAGCTCGGCAGCAGGGGTAGGGGAGCAGTACTTC. This encodes CASSSAAGVGEQYF.